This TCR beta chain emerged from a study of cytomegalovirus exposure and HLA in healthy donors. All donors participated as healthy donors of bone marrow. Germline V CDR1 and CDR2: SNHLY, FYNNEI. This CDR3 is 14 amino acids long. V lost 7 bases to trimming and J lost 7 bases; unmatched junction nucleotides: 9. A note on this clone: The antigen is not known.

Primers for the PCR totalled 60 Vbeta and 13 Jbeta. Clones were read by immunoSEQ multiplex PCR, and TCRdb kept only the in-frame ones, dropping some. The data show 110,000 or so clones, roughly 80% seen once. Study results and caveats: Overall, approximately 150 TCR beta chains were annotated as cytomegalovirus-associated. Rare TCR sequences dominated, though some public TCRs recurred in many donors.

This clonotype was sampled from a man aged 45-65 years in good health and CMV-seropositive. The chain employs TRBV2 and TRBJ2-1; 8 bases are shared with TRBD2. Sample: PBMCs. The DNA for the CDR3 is TGTGCCAGCACTTCCACGGGGGGGGTAAATGAGCAGTTCTTC. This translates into CASTSTGGVNEQFF.